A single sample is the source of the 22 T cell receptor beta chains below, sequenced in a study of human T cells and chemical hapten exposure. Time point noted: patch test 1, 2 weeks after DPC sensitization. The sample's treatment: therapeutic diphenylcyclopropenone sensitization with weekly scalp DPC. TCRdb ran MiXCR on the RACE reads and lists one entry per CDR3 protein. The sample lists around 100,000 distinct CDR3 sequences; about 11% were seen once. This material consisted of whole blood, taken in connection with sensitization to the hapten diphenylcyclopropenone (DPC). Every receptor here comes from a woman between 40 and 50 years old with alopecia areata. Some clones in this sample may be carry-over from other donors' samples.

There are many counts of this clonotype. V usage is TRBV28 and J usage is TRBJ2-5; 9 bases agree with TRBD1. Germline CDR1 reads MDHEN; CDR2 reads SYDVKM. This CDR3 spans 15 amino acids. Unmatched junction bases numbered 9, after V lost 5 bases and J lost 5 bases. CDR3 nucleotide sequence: TGTGCCAGCAGTCGGGAGACAGGGGGAGGGGAGACCCAGTACTTC. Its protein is CASSRETGGGETQYF.

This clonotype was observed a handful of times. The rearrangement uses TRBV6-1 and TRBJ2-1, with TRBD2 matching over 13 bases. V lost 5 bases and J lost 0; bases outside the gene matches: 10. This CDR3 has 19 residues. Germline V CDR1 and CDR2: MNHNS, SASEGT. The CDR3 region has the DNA TGTGCCAGCAGTCGGACTAGCGGGGGTGTCCAGAGCTCCTACAATGAGCAGTTCTTC. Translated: CASSRTSGGVQSSYNEQFF.

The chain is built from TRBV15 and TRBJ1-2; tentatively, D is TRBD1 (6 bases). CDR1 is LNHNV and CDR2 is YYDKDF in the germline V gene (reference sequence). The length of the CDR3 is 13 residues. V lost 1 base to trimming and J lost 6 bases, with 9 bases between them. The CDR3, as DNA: TGTGCCACCAGCAGAGGGGGGGCCAATGGCTACACCTTC. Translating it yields CATSRGGANGYTF.

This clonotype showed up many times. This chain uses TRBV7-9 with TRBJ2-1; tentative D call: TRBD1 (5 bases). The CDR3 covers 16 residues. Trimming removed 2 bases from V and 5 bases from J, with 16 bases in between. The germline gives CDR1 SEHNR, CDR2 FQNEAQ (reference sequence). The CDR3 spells CASSLPLLGLNNEQFF. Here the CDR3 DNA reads TGTGCCAGCAGCTTACCTCTTTTGGGGCTTAACAATGAGCAGTTCTTC. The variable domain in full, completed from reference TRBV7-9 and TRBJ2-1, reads DTGVSQNPRHKITKRGQNVTFRCDPISEHNRLYWYRQTLGQGPEFLTYFQNEAQLEKSRLLSDRFSAERPKGSFSTLEIQRTEQGDSAMYLCASSLPLLGLNNEQFFGPGTRLTVL.

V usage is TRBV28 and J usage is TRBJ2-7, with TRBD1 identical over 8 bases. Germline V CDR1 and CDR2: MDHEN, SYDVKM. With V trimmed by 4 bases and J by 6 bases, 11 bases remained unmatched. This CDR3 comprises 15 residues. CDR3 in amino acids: CASSSTGTGSGEQYF. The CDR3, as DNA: TGTGCCAGCAGTTCCACCGGGACAGGCTCGGGCGAGCAGTACTTC. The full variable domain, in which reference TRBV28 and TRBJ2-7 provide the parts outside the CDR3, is DVKVTQSSRYLVKRTGEKVFLECVQDMDHENMFWYRQDPGLGLRLIYFSYDVKMKEKGDIPEGYSVSREKKERFSLILESASTNQTSMYLCASSSTGTGSGEQYFGPGTRLTVT.

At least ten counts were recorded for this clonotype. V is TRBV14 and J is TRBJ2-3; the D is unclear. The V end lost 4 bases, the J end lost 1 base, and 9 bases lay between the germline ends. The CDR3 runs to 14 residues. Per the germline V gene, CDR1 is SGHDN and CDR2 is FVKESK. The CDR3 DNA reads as TGTGCCAGCAGCCCTCGGTTAGGCACAGATACGCAGTATTTT. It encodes CASSPRLGTDTQYF.

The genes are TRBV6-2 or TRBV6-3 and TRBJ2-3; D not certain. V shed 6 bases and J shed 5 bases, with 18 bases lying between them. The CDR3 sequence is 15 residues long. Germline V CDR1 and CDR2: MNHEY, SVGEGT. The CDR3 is CASSSSFRLGDTQYF. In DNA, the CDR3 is TGTGCCAGCAGCTCCTCCTTCCGACTGGGAGATACGCAGTATTTT.

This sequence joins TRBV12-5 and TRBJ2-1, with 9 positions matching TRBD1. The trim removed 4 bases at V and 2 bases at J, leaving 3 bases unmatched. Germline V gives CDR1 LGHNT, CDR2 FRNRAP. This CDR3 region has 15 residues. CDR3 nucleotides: TGTGCTAGTGGTTCCGGGACAGGGACCTACAATGAGCAGTTCTTC. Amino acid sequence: CASGSGTGTYNEQFF.

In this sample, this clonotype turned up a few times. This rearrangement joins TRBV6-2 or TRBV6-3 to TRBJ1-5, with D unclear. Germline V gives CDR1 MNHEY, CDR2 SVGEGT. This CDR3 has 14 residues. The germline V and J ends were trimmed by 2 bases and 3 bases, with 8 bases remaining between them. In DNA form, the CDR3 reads TGTGCCAGCAGTTACCGGCTGTACAATCAGCCCCAGCATTTT. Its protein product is CASSYRLYNQPQHF.

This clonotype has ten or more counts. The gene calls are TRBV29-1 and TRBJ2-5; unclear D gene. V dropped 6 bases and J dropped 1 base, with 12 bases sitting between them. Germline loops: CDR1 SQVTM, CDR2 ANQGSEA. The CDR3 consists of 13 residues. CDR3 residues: CSVARNVQETQYF. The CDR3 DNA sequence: TGCAGCGTGGCTCGGAACGTCCAAGAGACCCAGTACTTC.

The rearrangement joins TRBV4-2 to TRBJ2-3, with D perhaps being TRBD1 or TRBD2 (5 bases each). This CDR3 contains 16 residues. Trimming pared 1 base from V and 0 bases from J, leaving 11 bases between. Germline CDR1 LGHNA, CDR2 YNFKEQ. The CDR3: CASSQGPGPSTDTQYF. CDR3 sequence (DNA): TGTGCCAGCAGCCAAGGCCCGGGACCTAGCACAGATACGCAGTATTTT.

CDR3 region: CSAETPRGRDEQYF. CDR3 coding DNA: TGCAGTGCTGAGACCCCGCGGGGCAGGGACGAGCAGTACTTC. V is TRBV20-1 and J is TRBJ2-7; TRBD2 might be the D (6 bases). Between the trimmed V and J ends, which lost 5 bases and 5 bases, there was a span of 19 bases. The CDR3 runs to 14 residues. Germline values: CDR1 DFQATT, CDR2 SNEGSKA (reference sequence).

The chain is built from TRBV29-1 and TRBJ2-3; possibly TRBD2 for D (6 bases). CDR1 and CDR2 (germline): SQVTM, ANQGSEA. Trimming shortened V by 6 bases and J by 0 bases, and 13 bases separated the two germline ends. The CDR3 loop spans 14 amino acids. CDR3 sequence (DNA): TGCAGCGTCCCCAGGAGCGGGAGCACAGATACGCAGTATTTT. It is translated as CSVPRSGSTDTQYF.

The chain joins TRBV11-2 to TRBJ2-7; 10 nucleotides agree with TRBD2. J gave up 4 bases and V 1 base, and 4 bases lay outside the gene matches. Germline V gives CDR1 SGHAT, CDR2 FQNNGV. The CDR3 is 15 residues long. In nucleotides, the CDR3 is TGTGCCAGCAGCTTAGTGGCTAGCGGGAGTTACGAGCAGTACTTC. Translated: CASSLVASGSYEQYF.

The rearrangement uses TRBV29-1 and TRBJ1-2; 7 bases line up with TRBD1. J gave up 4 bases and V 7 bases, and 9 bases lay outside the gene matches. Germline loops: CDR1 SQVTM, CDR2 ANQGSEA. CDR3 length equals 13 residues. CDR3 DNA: TGCAGCGCCAGGACAGGCTCTGGCTATGGCTACACCTTC. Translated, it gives CSARTGSGYGYTF.

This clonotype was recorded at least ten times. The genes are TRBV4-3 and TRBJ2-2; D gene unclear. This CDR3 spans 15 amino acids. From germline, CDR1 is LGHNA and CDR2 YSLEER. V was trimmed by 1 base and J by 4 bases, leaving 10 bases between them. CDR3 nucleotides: TGCGCCAGCAGCCAAGGGACCGTCGGCACCGGGGAGCTGTTTTTT. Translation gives CASSQGTVGTGELFF.

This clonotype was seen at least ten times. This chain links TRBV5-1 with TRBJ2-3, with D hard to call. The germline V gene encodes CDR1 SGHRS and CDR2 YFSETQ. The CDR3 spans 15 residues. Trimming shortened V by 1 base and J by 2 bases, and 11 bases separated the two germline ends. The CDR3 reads CASSLLSISTDTQYF. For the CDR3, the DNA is TGCGCCAGCAGCTTGCTTTCTATATCCACAGATACGCAGTATTTT.

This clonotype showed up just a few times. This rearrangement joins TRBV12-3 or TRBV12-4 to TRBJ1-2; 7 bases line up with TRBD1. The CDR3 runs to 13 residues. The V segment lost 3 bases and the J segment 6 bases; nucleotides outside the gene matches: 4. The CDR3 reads CASSLPDRDGYTF. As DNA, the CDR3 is TGTGCCAGCAGTTTGCCCGACAGGGATGGCTACACCTTC.

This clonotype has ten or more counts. The CDR3 region has the DNA TGTGCCAGCAGCCGGTACGGGCCCTACGAGCAGTACTTC. Translated: CASSRYGPYEQYF. V gene TRBV27 combines with J gene TRBJ2-7; D not resolved. The germline gives CDR1 MNHEY, CDR2 SMNVEV (reference sequence). The CDR3 totals 13 residues. V lost 6 bases, J lost 2 bases, and 11 bases lay in between.

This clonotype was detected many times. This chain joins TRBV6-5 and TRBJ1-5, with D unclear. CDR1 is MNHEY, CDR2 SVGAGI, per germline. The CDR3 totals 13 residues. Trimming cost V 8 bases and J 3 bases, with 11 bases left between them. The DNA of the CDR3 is TGTGCCAGCTACGGTGGCATCAATCAGCCCCAGCATTTT. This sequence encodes CASYGGINQPQHF.

The CDR3 coding sequence is TGTGCCACCAGCACCCGACAGGCTAACACCGGGGAGCTGTTTTTT. This codes for CATSTRQANTGELFF. The V call is TRBV15, the J call TRBJ2-2; D is perhaps TRBD1 (6 bases). This CDR3 has 15 amino acids. Trimming removed 4 bases from V and 2 bases from J, with 11 bases in between. In germline, CDR1 is LNHNV, CDR2 YYDKDF (reference sequence).

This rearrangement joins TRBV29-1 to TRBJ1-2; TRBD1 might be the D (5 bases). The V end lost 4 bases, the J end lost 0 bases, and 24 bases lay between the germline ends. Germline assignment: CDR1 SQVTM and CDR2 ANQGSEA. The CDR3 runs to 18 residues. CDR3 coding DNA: TGCAGCGTTGGGGGGGATTTGACGTTTTCGGGTCCTAACTATGGCTACACCTTC. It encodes CSVGGDLTFSGPNYGYTF.